This T cell receptor (beta chain) emerged from a study of cytomegalovirus exposure and HLA in healthy donors. General study findings and limits: It was assumed in the presence/absence analyses that sequencing depth was roughly uniform across donors. Previously analyzed data showed that most TCR beta V segments were productive at a frequency of about 90% or about 30%.

The PCR used 60 Vbeta and 13 Jbeta primers. The data were produced by immunoSEQ multiplex PCR, yet TCRdb's version contains in-frame clones alone and is incomplete. The table has more than 110,000 clones, approximately 80% seen once. The CDR3 is 12 amino acids. About this clone itself: No antigen is known for it.

This chain connects TRBV21-1 to TRBJ2-1; no check of the table's D call, TRBD2, against the DNA was made. TRBV21-1 represents a pseudogene. The specimen sequenced was PBMCs. This sequence was found in a male donor in good health and CMV-seropositive. CDR3 in amino acids: CASSKRRTLGVF. The CDR3 coding sequence is TGTGCCAGCAGCAAACGACGGACCCTGGGAGTCTTC.